The sequence of this T cell receptor (beta chain) was determined in a study of neurological immune-mediated disorders. Each TCR transcript was tagged with a 10-nucleotide random UMI during 5'RACE. In TCRdb, the 5' RACE reads were re-called with MiXCR into one record per CDR3 protein. The data show 52,000 or so distinct CDR3 sequences, around 3.8% seen once. Concerning this clonotype itself: Its antigen is as yet unknown.

CDR1 is DFQATT, CDR2 SNEGSKA, per germline (reference sequence). The CDR3 is made up of 13 amino acids. Deletions cut 8 bases from V and 4 bases from J, with 17 bases between. The study built sorted libraries from 1 million CD4+ or CD8+ T cells. Broader study findings: The absence of shared CDR3 amino acid sequences among expanded clones across subjects suggests private repertoires in all groups. Repertoires from 18 of 34 multiple sclerosis patients grouped phylogenetically into a related-CDR3 cluster, suggesting a possible signature.

Sequencing was carried out using CD4+ T cells from blood. The rearrangement uses TRBV20-1 and TRBJ1-1, with no clear D. The clonotype was recovered from a woman in her thirties or forties with multiple sclerosis. The CDR3 sequence is CSPHDPSFTEAFF. CDR3 sequence (DNA): TGCAGTCCCCACGACCCCTCTTTCACTGAAGCTTTCTTT.